This TCR beta chain is from a study of shared clonotypes between healthy human individuals. Profiling relied on immunoSEQ multiplex PCR, and the TCRdb table lists in-frame clones only, not all of them. The sample gives about a million clones, 70% to 85% of which show up once; roughly 1.5% is in the top ten. The CDR3 extends over 18 amino acids. V lost 6 bases and J 0 bases, leaving 18 bases between the germline ends. Germline CDR1 SNHLY, CDR2 FYNNEI. This clonotype originated in a young man in good health. Sequenced input: memory CD4+ T cells sorted from blood. The sample's subset: CD45RA-negative fraction. The gene calls are TRBV2 and TRBJ1-6; D call uncertain. CDR3 coding DNA: TGTGCCAGCAGCACAGCGGGCCCGGGAAGCTCCTATAATTCACCCCTCCACTTT. This codes for CASSTAGPGSSYNSPLHF.